Below, 21 T cell receptor beta chains from the same sample are listed, as sequenced in a study of tumor T cells in aggressive B-cell lymphoma. The data were produced by immunoSEQ multiplex PCR, yet TCRdb's version contains in-frame clones alone and is incomplete. The data contain 900 to 950 clones, roughly 88% of them singletons. Source material: tumor tissue. The origin of the receptors is an adult with diffuse large B cell lymphoma.

The chain joins TRBV7-2 to TRBJ2-7, with 8 bases lining up with TRBD2. Losses at the gene ends were 5 bases for V and 4 bases for J; bases not matched to a gene: 7. The CDR3 loop spans 14 amino acids. Germline V lookup: CDR1 SGHTA, CDR2 FQGNSA. CDR3 amino acids: CASSRQRGRYEQYF. CDR3 sequence (DNA): TGTGCCAGCAGCCGGCAGCGGGGGAGATACGAGCAGTACTTC.

The rearrangement uses TRBV19 and TRBJ2-5, with D maybe TRBD2 (5 bases). Judging by the DNA end, TRBJ2-7 fits better; the J call may be wrong. The CDR3 sequence is 16 residues long. CDR1 LNHDA and CDR2 SQIVND come from the germline V gene (reference sequence). CDR3 region: CASSIRTAAPPYEQYF. CDR3 nucleotide sequence: TGTGCCAGTAGTATAAGGACTGCTGCTCCCCCCTACGAGCAGTACTTC.

This CDR3 reads CAWSVTSGRGNTQYF. Here the CDR3 DNA reads TGTGCCTGGAGTGTAACCAGCGGGAGGGGGAATACGCAGTATTTT. The rearrangement uses TRBV30 and TRBJ2-3, with TRBD2 matching 10 bases. CDR3 length equals 15 residues. V lost 0 bases to trimming and J lost 7 bases; unmatched junction nucleotides: 7. Germline V lookup: CDR1 GTSNPN, CDR2 SVGIG (reference sequence).

J is TRBJ2-1 and V is TRBV30; 11 positions agree with TRBD2. This CDR3 is built from 15 residues. Trimming removed 0 bases from V and 9 bases from J; junction bases left unmatched: 7. The V gene's germline CDR1 is GTSNPN and CDR2 SVGIG (reference sequence). CDR3 sequence: CAWSVASSGRIEQFF. CDR3 coding DNA: TGTGCCTGGAGTGTTGCGTCTAGCGGGAGGATTGAGCAGTTCTTC.

The rearrangement uses TRBV21-1 and TRBJ2-7; TRBD1, the table's D call, was not compared with the DNA. TRBV21-1 is a known pseudogene. The CDR3 totals 13 residues. As DNA, the CDR3 is TGTGCCAGCATAGAGGACAGGGTCGTCGAGCAGTACTTC. This translates into CASIEDRVVEQYF.

V and J are TRBV28 and TRBJ1-5, with D unresolved. The ends were cut back, 2 bases at V and 6 bases at J, with 8 bases in the middle. This CDR3 spans 13 amino acids. The V gene's germline CDR1 is MDHEN and CDR2 SYDVKM. CDR3 coding DNA: TGTGCCAGCAGTTTAGGAGGTCGTCAGCCCCAGCATTTT. This gives the protein CASSLGGRQPQHF.

For this clone: A read error may produce the germline difference seen at one junction end. The chain combines TRBV27 with TRBJ2-7, with 9 bases lining up with TRBD2. This CDR3 is 14 amino acids long. Germline V gene sequence: CDR1 MNHEY, CDR2 SMNVEV (reference sequence). The CDR3 reads CASSSVREGYEQYF. The CDR3 DNA reads TGTGCCAGCAGTTCTGTGCGGGAGGGGTACGAGCAGTACTTT.

J is TRBJ2-1 and V is TRBV10-1, with TRBD2 matching 10 bases. This CDR3 comprises 14 residues. V shed 3 bases and J 7 bases; nucleotides not matched to a gene: 3. Per germline, CDR1 WNHNN and CDR2 SYGVQD (reference sequence). This CDR3 is CASSELAGKNEQFF. CDR3 bases: TGCGCCAGCAGTGAACTAGCGGGGAAAAATGAGCAGTTCTTC.

V usage is TRBV5-5 and J usage is TRBJ2-5, with 8 bases that match TRBD2. V lost 7 bases and J lost 5; bases outside the gene matches: 7. Germline CDR1 reads SGHKS; CDR2 reads YYEKEE (reference sequence). CDR3 length: 13 amino acids. The CDR3 DNA reads as TGTGCCAGCGGGTTAGCGGGACACGAGACCCAGTACTTC. This codes for CASGLAGHETQYF.

The chain's CDR3 is CASSSPEAGVETQYF. The CDR3 bases are TGTGCCAGCAGTTCCCCAGAAGCGGGAGTGGAGACCCAGTACTTC. This chain joins TRBV28 and TRBJ2-5, with 8 bases that match TRBD2. The CDR3 runs to 15 residues. CDR1 is MDHEN, CDR2 SYDVKM, per germline. The junction had 9 bases not matched to a gene; V was cut back by 4 bases and J by 5 bases.

The chain is built from TRBV7-9 and TRBJ2-3; D is perhaps TRBD2 (5 bases). The germline V gene has CDR1 SEHNR and CDR2 FQNEAQ (reference sequence). V was shortened by 4 bases and J by 2 bases, with 13 bases between the two germline ends. The CDR3 consists of 15 residues. This chain's CDR3 is CASSSREANTDTQYF. The CDR3 region has the DNA TGTGCCAGCAGCTCCCGGGAAGCGAACACAGATACGCAGTATTTT.

The CDR3: CASSLGGRGEKLFF. CDR3 in DNA: TGTGCCAGCAGTCTCGGCGGACGGGGGGAAAAACTGTTTTTT. The chain combines TRBV28 with TRBJ1-4; D perhaps matches TRBD1 (5 bases). Germline V lookup: CDR1 MDHEN, CDR2 SYDVKM. The CDR3 covers 14 residues. Between the trimmed V and J ends, which lost 5 bases and 8 bases, there was a span of 15 bases.

With regard to this clone: The sample holds other DNA sequences that translate to the same CDR3. V and J are TRBV7-3 and TRBJ2-2, with 15 bases aligning to TRBD2. V lost 4 bases and J lost 6; bases outside the gene matches: 12. Germline CDR1 is SGHTA and CDR2 is FQGTGA. The CDR3 spans 19 residues. The CDR3 bases are TGTGCCAGCAGCTCGGGACTAGCGGGGGGCCAGGCAGGTTCCGGGGAGCTGTTTTTT. As protein: CASSSGLAGGQAGSGELFF.

CDR3: CASSFRGAMGYTF. The CDR3 DNA reads TGTGCCAGCAGTTTTCGGGGGGCGATGGGCTACACCTTC. The chain couples TRBV27 to TRBJ1-2, with D possibly matching TRBD1 (6 bases). The CDR3 length is 13 residues. Germline V gives CDR1 MNHEY, CDR2 SMNVEV (reference sequence). V shed 3 bases and J shed 8 bases, with 13 bases lying between them.

The chain uses TRBV29-1 and TRBJ2-7; TRBD1 matches at 8 bases. Germline-derived CDR1 and CDR2 are SQVTM and ANQGSEA. V trimming: 0 bases; J trimming: 0 bases; junction bases outside the gene matches: 4. The CDR3 sequence is 15 residues long. The CDR3, as DNA: TGCAGCGTTGAAGATCCAGGGGGCAGCTCCTACGAGCAGTACTTC. Translating gives CSVEDPGGSSYEQYF.

This clone was detected once. This chain joins TRBV7-9 and TRBJ1-2; 7 positions match TRBD1. The CDR3 loop spans 12 amino acids. Germline V gene lookup returns CDR1 SEHNR and CDR2 FQNEAQ (reference sequence). The V gene end was trimmed by 6 bases and the J gene end by 8 bases; junction bases not matched to a gene: 6. CDR3 region: CASSLPTGGYTF. The CDR3 coding sequence is TGTGCCAGCAGTCTACCGACAGGGGGCTACACCTTC.

V and J are TRBV28 and TRBJ1-1; perhaps TRBD1 as D (6 bases). This CDR3 spans 12 amino acids. The germline CDR1 and CDR2 sequences are MDHEN and SYDVKM. V was trimmed by 4 bases and J by 6 bases, leaving 9 bases between them. CDR3 region: CASSSAGAEAFF. The DNA for the CDR3 is TGTGCCAGCAGTTCGGCAGGGGCTGAAGCTTTCTTT.

The CDR3 nucleotides read TGTGCCAGCAGCCCCGGGACAGGGTTCCACGAGCAGTACTTC. Translating gives CASSPGTGFHEQYF. This rearrangement joins TRBV7-4 to TRBJ2-7; 9 positions match TRBD1. Germline loops: CDR1 SGHVT, CDR2 SQSDAQ. V shed 5 bases and J 5 bases; nucleotides not matched to a gene: 7. The CDR3 spans 14 residues.

This clone was counted a few times. Other DNA sequences in the sample encode the same CDR3. The rearrangement uses TRBV7-9 and TRBJ1-1, with D uncertain. With 4 bases removed from V and 4 bases from J, the gap between germline ends came to 4 bases. This CDR3 is built from 11 residues. Germline CDR1 is SEHNR and CDR2 is FQNEAQ (reference sequence). The CDR3 here is CASSSSTEAFF. The CDR3 DNA is TGTGCCAGCAGCTCTAGCACTGAAGCTTTCTTT.

The CDR3 DNA reads as TGTGCCAGCAGTGAACAGGGCAGAACGGCTTTCTTT. It translates to CASSEQGRTAFF. The rearrangement links TRBV2 to TRBJ1-1, with D possibly being TRBD1 (5 bases). Trimming cost V 2 bases and J 11 bases, with 12 bases left between them. Germline V CDR1 and CDR2: SNHLY, FYNNEI. The CDR3 has 12 amino acids.

This clone was seen once. The V gene is TRBV5-5, the J gene TRBJ1-1; D may be TRBD1 (6 bases). V lost 6 bases and J lost 1, with 10 bases in between. Germline assignment: CDR1 SGHKS and CDR2 YYEKEE (reference sequence). This CDR3 comprises 13 residues. Here the CDR3 DNA reads TGTGCCAGCACGAAACAGGGGAACACTGAAGCTTTCTTT. Encoded protein: CASTKQGNTEAFF.